This T cell receptor (beta chain) was identified during a study of regulatory and conventional T cells in RAG deficiency. The method was immunoSEQ multiplex PCR; TCRdb's version includes in-frame clones alone and lacks a portion of them. The sample holds fewer than 40,000 clones, roughly three quarters seen once. This clone appeared a few times. The sorted conventional CD4+ T cells were CD25-low and CD127-high, with genomic DNA sequenced. V was shortened by 6 bases and J by 4 bases, with 10 bases between the two germline ends. The CDR3 spans 13 residues. Germline lookup yields CDR1 KGHSH and CDR2 LQKENI. The same data also contributed to another study, on regulatory T cells. That study adds: Amplification used 52 TRBV primers and 13 TRBJ primers.

The V gene is TRBV18, the J gene TRBJ1-5; possibly TRBD1 for D (5 bases). The receptor comes from a human donor in good health. The specimen was CD4+ effector T cells sorted from blood. In DNA form, the CDR3 reads TGTGCCAGCTCCCAAGACAGAAATCAGCCCCAGCATTTT. This codes for CASSQDRNQPQHF.